This TCR beta chain came from a study of brain T cells in children with intractable seizures. Time point here: blood from clinic visit 5 months post-surgery; TSC patient then seizure free. From germline, CDR1 is SGDLS and CDR2 YYNGEE. The CDR3 length is 18 residues. V lost 0 bases and J 4 bases, leaving 20 bases between the germline ends. The protocol was immunoSEQ multiplex PCR, while the TCRdb copy is restricted to in-frame clones and leaves out a portion. The profile covers around 340,000 clones, with nearly 95% appearing a single time and around 5% taken by the ten largest. This clonotype was obtained from a boy in the first two years of life with tuberous sclerosis and intractable seizures. The rearrangement joins TRBV9 to TRBJ2-1; perhaps D is TRBD1 or TRBD2 (6 bases each). Sequences were derived from peripheral blood, sampled 4 to 5 months after surgery. CDR3 region: CASSVDGGRGGQYNEQFF. CDR3 nucleotides: TGTGCCAGCAGCGTAGATGGGGGGCGAGGGGGTCAGTACAATGAGCAGTTCTTC.